These T cell receptor beta chains were read from a single sample in a study of shared clonotypes between healthy human individuals. This table comes from immunoSEQ multiplex PCR, and its TCRdb copy is limited to in-frame clones, with some not included. The data hold about 1,500,000 clones, with roughly 96% observed a single time. The sample was naive CD4+ T cells sorted from blood. The receptor set was obtained from a man aged 30 to 39 in good health. Both conserved end residues are part of each CDR3. The order of the fields is J gene, D gene, clone size, V gene, CDR3 protein, CDR3 DNA. A D gene is named only where the DNA matches it firmly. Clone size, where shown, is once, few, many, or a class for clones that have expanded.

J: TRBJ2-7
D: -
size: -
V: TRBV25-1
CDR3: CASSEYQQYF
DNA: TGTGCCAGCAGTGAATACCAGCAGTACTTC

J: TRBJ2-1
D: TRBD2
size: few
V: TRBV6-4
CDR3: CASSDSLAGGEQFF
DNA: TGTGCCAGCAGTGACTCACTAGCGGGAGGTGAGCAGTTCTTC

J: TRBJ1-2
D: TRBD1
size: -
V: TRBV2
CDR3: CASRGQINYGYTF
DNA: TGTGCCAGCAGGGGACAGATTAACTATGGCTACACCTTC

J: TRBJ2-5
D: -
size: -
V: TRBV14
CDR3: CASSRQIQETQYF
DNA: TGTGCCAGCAGCCGGCAGATCCAAGAGACCCAGTACTTC

J: TRBJ2-2
D: -
size: once
V: TRBV6-5
CDR3: CASRIRITGELFF
DNA: TGTGCCAGCAGGATACGGATCACCGGGGAGCTGTTTTTT

J: TRBJ2-3
D: TRBD2
size: -
V: TRBV19
CDR3: CATSIPGLAGTDTQYF
DNA: TGTGCCACCTCAATTCCGGGACTAGCGGGAACAGATACGCAGTATTTT

J: TRBJ2-1
D: -
size: -
V: TRBV2
CDR3: CASMASGPPGQQFF
DNA: TGTGCCAGCATGGCAAGCGGACCCCCAGGTCAGCAGTTCTTC

J: TRBJ1-4
D: -
size: -
V: TRBV11-2
CDR3: CASSLHRRREATNEKLFF
DNA: TGTGCCAGCAGCTTACATAGGAGGCGGGAGGCAACTAATGAAAAACTGTTTTTT

J: TRBJ1-2
D: -
size: -
V: TRBV4-1
CDR3: CASSQERGGANYGYTF
DNA: TGCGCCAGCAGCCAAGAAAGAGGGGGAGCCAACTATGGCTACACCTTC

J: TRBJ2-2
D: TRBD1
size: -
V: TRBV2
CDR3: CASSPGQGRATGELFF
DNA: TGTGCCAGCAGCCCCGGACAGGGAAGAGCGACCGGGGAGCTGTTTTTT

J: TRBJ2-7
D: TRBD1
size: -
V: TRBV5-5
CDR3: CASSAGTGDKGKQYF
DNA: TGTGCCAGCAGCGCCGGGACAGGAGACAAAGGCAAGCAGTACTTC

J: TRBJ2-1
D: -
size: -
V: TRBV9
CDR3: CASSAAPQGPVRFF
DNA: TGTGCCAGCAGCGCCGCGCCCCAGGGCCCGGTACGGTTCTTC

J: TRBJ1-1
D: -
size: -
V: TRBV11-3
CDR3: CASSSGMNTEAFF
DNA: TGTGCCAGCAGCTCAGGGATGAACACTGAAGCTTTCTTT

J: TRBJ2-7
D: -
size: once
V: TRBV30
CDR3: CAWSSGYLYEQYF
DNA: TGTGCCTGGAGTTCAGGGTATTTATACGAGCAGTACTTC

J: TRBJ1-1
D: TRBD1
size: -
V: TRBV7-2
CDR3: CASSYDRANTEAFF
DNA: TGTGCCAGCAGTTATGACAGGGCGAACACTGAAGCTTTCTTT

J: TRBJ1-5
D: -
size: -
V: TRBV6-6
CDR3: CASSFDRSNQPQHF
DNA: TGTGCCAGCAGTTTCGACAGGTCTAATCAGCCCCAGCATTTT

J: TRBJ1-2
D: -
size: -
V: TRBV27
CDR3: CASSLSGDGYTF
DNA: TGTGCCAGCAGTCTCAGCGGTGATGGCTACACCTTC

J: TRBJ2-4
D: TRBD1
size: -
V: TRBV5-4
CDR3: CASSPGTGALNF
DNA: TGTGCCAGCAGCCCCGGGACAGGGGCTTTGAACTTC

J: TRBJ2-1
D: -
size: -
V: TRBV15
CDR3: CATSVAGQGNNEQFF
DNA: TGTGCCACCAGCGTAGCGGGACAGGGTAACAATGAGCAGTTCTTC

J: TRBJ1-1
D: -
size: -
V: TRBV6-5
CDR3: CASSYRGLNTEAFF
DNA: TGTGCCAGCAGTTACAGAGGGCTGAACACTGAAGCTTTCTTT

J: TRBJ1-1
D: TRBD1
size: -
V: TRBV6-6
CDR3: CASSGGTDLWDTEAFF
DNA: TGTGCCAGCAGTGGGGGGACAGATCTTTGGGACACTGAAGCTTTCTTT

J: TRBJ1-1
D: -
size: -
V: TRBV4-1
CDR3: CASSQDPSEHTRHTEAFF
DNA: TGCGCCAGCAGCCAAGATCCGTCGGAGCACACACGACACACTGAAGCTTTCTTT

J: TRBJ2-7
D: -
size: -
V: TRBV6-5
CDR3: CASSRIPGSYEQYF
DNA: TGTGCCAGCAGTCGCATCCCGGGCTCCTACGAGCAGTACTTC

J: TRBJ2-2
D: -
size: -
V: TRBV7-8
CDR3: CASSLANRLVGYTGELFF
DNA: TGTGCCAGCAGCTTAGCTAACAGACTAGTCGGCTACACCGGGGAGCTGTTTTTT

J: TRBJ2-4
D: TRBD2
size: -
V: TRBV5-1
CDR3: CASSSAGVGNIQYF
DNA: TGCGCCAGCAGCTCAGCGGGAGTTGGGAACATTCAGTACTTC

J: TRBJ1-1
D: -
size: -
V: TRBV29-1
CDR3: CSVVRSPGSTLMNTEAFF
DNA: TGCAGCGTTGTAAGATCCCCAGGATCAACCCTAATGAACACTGAAGCTTTCTTT

J: TRBJ2-2
D: -
size: -
V: TRBV9
CDR3: CASSVTTGYTGELFF
DNA: TGTGCCAGCAGCGTAACTACAGGGTACACCGGGGAGCTGTTTTTT

J: TRBJ2-7
D: TRBD1
size: -
V: TRBV6-1
CDR3: CASSEVGQGFFSYEQYF
DNA: TGTGCCAGCAGTGAAGTGGGACAGGGGTTTTTCTCCTACGAGCAGTACTTC

J: TRBJ1-5
D: -
size: -
V: TRBV29-1
CDR3: CSVRQETGPNQPQHF
DNA: TGCAGCGTTCGACAGGAAACTGGACCGAATCAGCCCCAGCATTTT

J: TRBJ2-5
D: TRBD2
size: -
V: TRBV13
CDR3: CASSSAGGETQYF
DNA: TGTGCCAGCAGCTCAGCGGGAGGAGAGACCCAGTACTTC

J: TRBJ2-3
D: -
size: -
V: TRBV10-1
CDR3: CATSPNTDTQYF
DNA: TGCGCCACCTCTCCGAATACAGATACGCAGTATTTT

J: TRBJ1-4
D: -
size: -
V: TRBV9
CDR3: CASSLHRVFFEKLFF
DNA: TGTGCCAGCAGCCTACACAGGGTTTTTTTTGAAAAACTGTTTTTT

J: TRBJ2-1
D: TRBD1
size: -
V: TRBV5-8
CDR3: CASSSGQGAFLNEQFF
DNA: TGTGCCAGCAGCTCCGGACAGGGGGCCTTCCTCAATGAGCAGTTCTTC

J: TRBJ1-5
D: TRBD1
size: -
V: TRBV6-4
CDR3: CASSRTGTGNQPQHF
DNA: TGTGCCAGCAGTCGGACAGGGACCGGCAATCAGCCCCAGCATTTT

J: TRBJ2-4
D: TRBD1
size: -
V: TRBV28
CDR3: CATKGQVLAKNIQYF
DNA: TGTGCCACCAAAGGACAGGTTCTAGCCAAAAACATTCAGTACTTC

J: TRBJ1-4
D: -
size: -
V: TRBV15
CDR3: CATSRVTEKLFF
DNA: TGTGCCACCAGCAGAGTCACTGAAAAACTGTTTTTT

J: TRBJ2-7
D: TRBD1
size: -
V: TRBV9
CDR3: CASSPRGPSSYEQYF
DNA: TGTGCCAGCAGCCCCAGGGGGCCGAGCTCCTACGAGCAGTACTTC